The rows below give T cell receptor beta chains drawn from one sample of a study of glioma-infiltrating T cells after dendritic cell vaccination. Assay: immunoSEQ multiplex PCR; the TCRdb copy retains only in-frame clones and omits some. This table holds more than 100,000 clones, 81% found once. The specimen comprised blood, sampled before dendritic cell vaccination. Receptor source: a human donor with glioblastoma. Each CDR3 is given with its conserved first and last residue. The order of the fields is J gene, D gene, V gene, clone size, CDR3 protein, CDR3 DNA. A D gene is named only where the DNA matches it firmly. Size tells how often a clone was seen (once, few, many) or the class of an expanded clone, and some rows leave it out.

J gene: TRBJ2-2; D gene: TRBD2; V gene: TRBV19; clone size: few; CDR3 protein: CASSTSGGAGELFF; CDR3 DNA: TGTGCCAGTAGTACTAGCGGGGGGGCCGGGGAGCTGTTTTTT
J gene: TRBJ2-2; D gene: NA; V gene: TRBV5-1; clone size: NA; CDR3 protein: CASRSTGRENTGELFF; CDR3 DNA: TGCGCCAGCAGATCAACAGGGAGAGAGAACACCGGGGAGCTGTTTTTT
J gene: TRBJ1-2; D gene: NA; V gene: TRBV6-1; clone size: NA; CDR3 protein: CASSALPTTPPLGGYTF; CDR3 DNA: TGTGCCAGCAGTGCTCTACCGACGACGCCCCCCCTAGGTGGCTACACCTTC
J gene: TRBJ1-1; D gene: NA; V gene: TRBV7-2; clone size: NA; CDR3 protein: CASSLIGRYPEAFF; CDR3 DNA: TGTGCCAGCAGCCTTATCGGTAGATATCCTGAAGCTTTCTTT
J gene: TRBJ1-3; D gene: NA; V gene: TRBV30; clone size: NA; CDR3 protein: CAWITSSGNTIYF; CDR3 DNA: TGTGCCTGGATTACCAGCTCTGGAAACACCATATATTTT
J gene: TRBJ1-3; D gene: NA; V gene: TRBV18; clone size: NA; CDR3 protein: CASSPDGNRDDSGNTIYF; CDR3 DNA: TGTGCCAGCTCACCAGATGGGAACAGGGACGACTCTGGAAACACCATATATTTT
J gene: TRBJ2-2; D gene: TRBD2; V gene: TRBV7-3; clone size: NA; CDR3 protein: CASSYWSGGNTGELFF; CDR3 DNA: TGTGCCAGCAGCTATTGGTCGGGGGGAAACACCGGGGAGCTGTTTTTT
J gene: TRBJ1-5; D gene: NA; V gene: TRBV7-6; clone size: NA; CDR3 protein: CASSLRAGPSNQPQHF; CDR3 DNA: TGTGCCAGCAGCTTAAGGGCGGGGCCTAGCAATCAGCCCCAGCATTTT
J gene: TRBJ2-3; D gene: NA; V gene: TRBV2; clone size: NA; CDR3 protein: CASSVPGGRTDTQYF; CDR3 DNA: TGTGCCAGCAGTGTACCGGGGGGCCGCACAGATACGCAGTATTTT
J gene: TRBJ1-2; D gene: NA; V gene: TRBV7-2; clone size: NA; CDR3 protein: CASSLGRVLGYTF; CDR3 DNA: TGTGCCAGCAGCTTAGGCAGGGTACTTGGCTACACCTTC
J gene: TRBJ2-5; D gene: NA; V gene: TRBV7-3; clone size: NA; CDR3 protein: CASSPTGNQETQYF; CDR3 DNA: TGTGCCAGCAGCCCGACAGGCAACCAAGAGACCCAGTACTTC
J gene: TRBJ2-5; D gene: TRBD1; V gene: TRBV10-3; clone size: NA; CDR3 protein: CAISESAGGEGETQYF; CDR3 DNA: TGTGCCATCAGTGAGTCGGCAGGGGGCGAGGGAGAGACCCAGTACTTC
J gene: TRBJ1-5; D gene: NA; V gene: TRBV30; clone size: many; CDR3 protein: CAWSRIGDNQPQHF; CDR3 DNA: TGTGCCTGGAGTAGAATCGGGGATAATCAGCCCCAGCATTTT
J gene: TRBJ1-4; D gene: NA; V gene: TRBV14; clone size: NA; CDR3 protein: CASSPLVGGVKEKLFF; CDR3 DNA: TGTGCCAGCAGCCCCCTGGTTGGCGGTGTAAAGGAAAAACTGTTTTTT
J gene: TRBJ1-1; D gene: NA; V gene: TRBV11-3; clone size: NA; CDR3 protein: CASSLGSSWTEAFF; CDR3 DNA: TGTGCCAGCAGCTTAGGGTCTAGTTGGACTGAAGCTTTCTTT
J gene: TRBJ1-4; D gene: NA; V gene: TRBV21-1; clone size: few; CDR3 protein: CAVYGFDEKLFF; CDR3 DNA: TGTGCCGTGTACGGGTTTGATGAAAAACTGTTTTTT
J gene: TRBJ1-2; D gene: NA; V gene: TRBV5-1; clone size: NA; CDR3 protein: CASSLAGRGGYGYTF; CDR3 DNA: TGCGCCAGCAGCTTGGCCGGCAGGGGTGGCTATGGCTACACCTTC
J gene: TRBJ2-5; D gene: TRBD1; V gene: TRBV5-4; clone size: NA; CDR3 protein: CASSLEATGGAETQYF; CDR3 DNA: TGTGCCAGCAGCTTGGAAGCGACAGGGGGCGCAGAGACCCAGTACTTC
J gene: TRBJ2-7; D gene: TRBD1; V gene: TRBV13; clone size: many; CDR3 protein: CASSQGQGISYEQYF; CDR3 DNA: TGTGCCAGCAGCCAAGGACAGGGAATTTCCTACGAGCAGTACTTC
J gene: TRBJ2-7; D gene: TRBD1; V gene: TRBV6-5; clone size: NA; CDR3 protein: CASSYYGTASYEQYF; CDR3 DNA: TGTGCCAGCAGTTACTACGGGACAGCCTCCTACGAGCAGTACTTC
J gene: TRBJ2-3; D gene: NA; V gene: TRBV27; clone size: NA; CDR3 protein: CASSFRGTVRDTQYF; CDR3 DNA: TGTGCCAGCAGTTTTCGCGGGACAGTTCGGGATACGCAGTATTTT
J gene: TRBJ1-1; D gene: TRBD1; V gene: TRBV5-1; clone size: NA; CDR3 protein: CASRTGGRGRWTEAFF; CDR3 DNA: TGCGCCAGCAGGACAGGTGGCAGGGGGCGTTGGACTGAAGCTTTCTTT
J gene: TRBJ2-5; D gene: TRBD1; V gene: TRBV2; clone size: NA; CDR3 protein: CASSETRGKETQYF; CDR3 DNA: TGTGCCAGCAGTGAGACCAGGGGGAAAGAGACCCAGTACTTC
J gene: TRBJ2-1; D gene: TRBD2; V gene: TRBV11-3; clone size: NA; CDR3 protein: CASSVRGGPNEQFF; CDR3 DNA: TGTGCCAGCAGCGTGCGGGGGGGCCCTAATGAGCAGTTCTTC
J gene: TRBJ2-7; D gene: TRBD1; V gene: TRBV5-6; clone size: NA; CDR3 protein: CASSSVGQVYEQYF; CDR3 DNA: TGTGCCAGCAGCTCCGTGGGACAGGTCTACGAGCAGTACTTC
J gene: TRBJ1-1; D gene: TRBD1; V gene: TRBV6-1; clone size: NA; CDR3 protein: CASSMRTGAQASFF; CDR3 DNA: TGTGCCAGCAGTATGCGGACAGGGGCGCAGGCTTCTTTCTTT
J gene: TRBJ1-5; D gene: NA; V gene: TRBV12-5; clone size: NA; CDR3 protein: CASGSGQSFNQPQHF; CDR3 DNA: TGTGCTAGTGGTTCTGGACAGTCTTTCAATCAGCCCCAGCATTTT
J gene: TRBJ2-7; D gene: NA; V gene: TRBV19; clone size: NA; CDR3 protein: CASRATGHSNFAYEQYF; CDR3 DNA: TGTGCCAGTAGGGCTACGGGACACAGCAATTTTGCCTACGAGCAGTACTTC
J gene: TRBJ1-6; D gene: NA; V gene: TRBV27; clone size: NA; CDR3 protein: CASSWPGEGSPLHF; CDR3 DNA: TGTGCCAGCAGCTGGCCCGGGGAAGGTTCACCCCTCCACTTT
J gene: TRBJ1-5; D gene: NA; V gene: TRBV7-2; clone size: NA; CDR3 protein: CASSLLLLGNQPQHF; CDR3 DNA: TGTGCCAGCAGCTTACTCTTACTGGGCAATCAGCCCCAGCATTTT
J gene: TRBJ2-7; D gene: TRBD2; V gene: TRBV4-1; clone size: NA; CDR3 protein: CASSPPGGEQYF; CDR3 DNA: TGCGCCAGCAGCCCCCCGGGGGGCGAGCAGTACTTC
J gene: TRBJ2-3; D gene: NA; V gene: TRBV18; clone size: NA; CDR3 protein: CASSPVPGDTQYF; CDR3 DNA: TGTGCCAGCTCACCGGTTCCAGGAGATACGCAGTATTTT
J gene: TRBJ2-1; D gene: NA; V gene: TRBV7-2; clone size: NA; CDR3 protein: CASSLEKGAGWQFF; CDR3 DNA: TGTGCCAGCAGCTTAGAAAAGGGGGCGGGATGGCAGTTCTTC
J gene: TRBJ2-1; D gene: NA; V gene: TRBV4-2; clone size: NA; CDR3 protein: CASSFKMLGSGQFF; CDR3 DNA: TGTGCCAGCAGCTTCAAGATGTTGGGTAGCGGGCAGTTCTTC
J gene: TRBJ2-7; D gene: NA; V gene: TRBV6-1; clone size: once; CDR3 protein: CASNYWRDEQYF; CDR3 DNA: TGTGCCAGCAACTATTGGCGCGACGAGCAGTACTTC